A selection of T cell receptor beta chains follows, all from one sample in a study of Graves' ophthalmopathy and Graves' hyperthyroidism. TCRdb passed the multiplex PCR reads through MiXCR, listing each CDR3 protein once. This repertoire shows over 650,000 distinct CDR3 sequences, about two fifths found once; its top ten account for over 2.5%. Sample: peripheral blood. These receptors were obtained from an adult man with Graves' ophthalmopathy. Both conserved end residues are part of each CDR3. The D gene is left open where the match is weak. A clone size is listed for some rows: how often the clone was seen (once, few, many), or a class if it is expanded.

d_call j_call clone_size v_call cdr3_aa cdr3_nt
. TRBJ2-2 . TRBV19 CASSILETNTGELFF TGTGCCAGTAGTATTTTGGAAACGAACACCGGGGAGCTGTTTTTT
. TRBJ1-1 . TRBV29-1 CSLMDPGDTEAFF TGCAGCTTGATGGATCCGGGTGACACTGAAGCTTTCTTT
TRBD1 TRBJ1-6 . TRBV9 CASSRDRSYNSPLHF TGCGCCAGCAGCCGGGACAGATCCTATAATTCACCCCTCCACTTT
. TRBJ2-2 many TRBV15 CATRRPSAVRNTGELFF TGTGCCACCCGTAGACCTAGTGCGGTTCGGAACACCGGGGAGCTGTTTTTT
. TRBJ1-1 . TRBV7-9 CAGSPLNTEAFF TGTGCCGGCAGCCCCCTTAACACTGAAGCTTTCTTT
. TRBJ2-2 . TRBV19 CATNWGANTGELFF TGTGCCACGAATTGGGGGGCGAACACCGGGGAGCTGTTTTTT
. TRBJ1-5 many TRBV19 CASSTGSDQPQHF TGTGCCAGTAGTACAGGGTCTGATCAGCCCCAGCATTTT
. TRBJ1-5 . TRBV29-1 CSVEDPGDAQHF TGCAGCGTTGAAGATCCGGGGGACGCCCAGCATTTT
TRBD2 TRBJ2-3 . TRBV7-2 CASSLAHLQLTSVSTDTQYF TGTGCCAGCAGCTTAGCCCACCTACAGCTGACTAGCGTGAGCACAGATACGCAGTATTTT
. TRBJ1-4 few TRBV12-3/TRBV12-4 CASSLSLGLNEKLFF TGTGCCAGCAGTTTAAGCCTAGGGCTTAATGAAAAACTGTTTTTT
. TRBJ1-5 many TRBV12-3/TRBV12-4 CASSFGGQPQHF TGTGCCAGCAGTTTCGGTGGTCAGCCCCAGCATTTT
TRBD1 TRBJ2-6 many TRBV6-5 CASSSRGLGANVLTF TGTGCCAGCAGTTCCAGGGGGCTTGGGGCCAACGTCCTGACTTTC
TRBD1 TRBJ1-3 many TRBV20-1 CSARERGQGSSGNTIYF TGCAGTGCTAGAGAGCGGGGACAGGGAAGCTCTGGAAACACCATATATTTT
. TRBJ1-6 . TRBV7-9 CASSFRGSYNSPLHF TGTGCCAGCAGCTTTAGGGGGTCCTATAATTCACCCCTCCACTTT
TRBD2 TRBJ2-2 . TRBV7-2 CASSFSGTRAGELFF TGTGCCAGCAGCTTTAGCGGGACTAGGGCCGGGGAGCTGTTTTTT
TRBD2 TRBJ2-1 . TRBV2 CASSDSAGGPDEQFF TGTGCCAGCAGTGATTCAGCGGGAGGGCCTGATGAGCAGTTCTTC
. TRBJ1-5 many TRBV7-9 CASSQRDGNQPQHF TGTGCCAGCAGCCAACGGGACGGCAATCAGCCCCAGCATTTT
TRBD1 TRBJ1-2 once TRBV7-9 CASSLRDRGIGYTF TGTGCCAGCAGCCTCCGGGACAGGGGGATTGGCTACACCTTC
. TRBJ2-5 . TRBV25-1 CASSELNRAEIQYF TGTGCCAGCAGTGAGTTGAACAGGGCGGAGATCCAGTACTTC
. TRBJ2-7 many TRBV5-1 CASSEKRDRSYEQYF TGCGCCAGCAGCGAAAAACGGGACCGATCCTACGAGCAGTACTTC
. TRBJ1-5 . TRBV12-3/TRBV12-4 CASSPAQFNQPQHF TGTGCCAGCTCACCGGCTCAGTTCAATCAGCCCCAGCATTTT
TRBD2 TRBJ2-7 . TRBV7-2 CASSLVGLAGYEQYF TGTGCCAGCAGCCTAGTGGGGCTAGCGGGGTACGAGCAGTACTTC
. TRBJ1-4 few TRBV7-9 CASSQQGVGEKLFF TGTGCCAGCAGCCAACAGGGAGTGGGTGAAAAACTGTTTTTT
TRBD1 TRBJ1-2 few TRBV10-3 CARSEGQYYGYTF TGTGCCAGAAGTGAGGGACAGTACTATGGCTACACCTTC
. TRBJ2-5 many TRBV7-8 CASSFIGAQTQYF TGTGCCAGCAGCTTTATCGGGGCGCAGACCCAGTACTTC
TRBD1 TRBJ1-5 many TRBV12-3/TRBV12-4 CASRQQGASQPQHF TGTGCCAGCAGGCAACAGGGGGCCAGTCAGCCCCAGCATTTT
. TRBJ2-6 many TRBV7-8 CASSLGSTGVPGANVLTF TGTGCCAGCAGCTTAGGTTCGACAGGAGTCCCTGGGGCCAACGTCCTGACTTTC
. TRBJ1-5 few TRBV19 CASSIGIRYSNQPQHF TGTGCCAGTAGTATTGGGATACGCTATAGCAATCAGCCCCAGCATTTT
TRBD1 TRBJ2-5 many TRBV9 CASSLGTGLSETQYF TGTGCCAGCAGCCTTGGGACAGGGCTTAGCGAGACCCAGTACTTC
. TRBJ1-1 few TRBV27 CASSLRESTEAFF TGTGCCAGCAGTTTGAGGGAAAGCACTGAAGCTTTCTTT
. TRBJ1-5 many TRBV10-2 CASSTFSQADQPQHF TGCGCCAGCAGTACGTTTAGCCAGGCCGATCAGCCCCAGCATTTT
. TRBJ2-7 . TRBV19 CATLTEAYEQYF TGTGCCACTCTAACAGAGGCCTACGAGCAGTACTTC
. TRBJ2-2 . TRBV12-3/TRBV12-4 CASSSTALLRDKSNTGELFF TGTGCCAGCAGTAGCACTGCCCTCCTCAGGGATAAGTCGAACACCGGGGAGCTGTTTTTT